This T cell receptor beta chain appears in the sequencing data of a study of CD8 T cells in ankylosing spondylitis. Study results and caveats: Disease-linked clones were found to be CD8+ and relatively rare in peripheral blood. A motif of roughly eight highly homologous TCR beta variants was seen as apparently characteristic of ankylosing spondylitis blood. Reports say disease-linked clones showed up significantly more in matched ankylosing spondylitis synovial fluid.

The CDR3 length is 15 residues. V lost 1 base and J 2 bases, leaving 11 bases between the germline ends. CDR1 is SEHNR and CDR2 is FQNEAQ in the germline V gene (reference sequence). Quantitative 5'-RACE with molecular barcodes was used to make the TCR beta libraries. TCRdb recomputed calls from the 5' RACE reads with MiXCR, one row per CDR3 protein. The sample includes some 840,000 distinct CDR3 sequences, around 11% of them seen just once. Note on this clonotype: Its antigen is unknown.

The clonotype comes from a male donor with ankylosing spondylitis. This chain links TRBV7-9 with TRBJ2-5, with D tentatively TRBD1 or TRBD2 (5 bases each). Sequences were obtained from blood, either unsorted or a sorted T cell fraction (not recorded which). The CDR3 coding sequence is TGTGCCAGCAGCTTAGTTGGGGGATCGCAAGAGACCCAGTACTTC. It specifies CASSLVGGSQETQYF.